The clone carrying this TCR beta chain was detected many times. The data originate from a study of T cells in Graves' hyperthyroidism and ophthalmopathy. It was RNA transcripts that yielded the amplified TCR beta CDR3 regions. First-round RT-PCR of the TCR CDR3 relied on the HTBI primer set. TCRdb redid the calling of the multiplex PCR reads with MiXCR, one entry per CDR3 protein. The profile shows roughly 750,000 distinct CDR3 sequences, approximately 16% of them singletons. This CDR3 has 14 residues. The junction had 4 bases not matched to a gene; V was cut back by 1 base and J by 7 bases. Germline CDR1 SNHLY, CDR2 FYNNEI.

The clonotype comes from a man aged 18 to 30 with Graves' hyperthyroidism. The chain carries TRBV2 and TRBJ1-2; TRBD1 matches at 9 bases. The sequenced sample was blood. This chain's CDR3 is CASSEGTGAGGYTF. The CDR3 region has the DNA TGTGCCAGCAGTGAAGGGACAGGGGCGGGTGGCTACACCTTC.